The 18 T cell receptor beta chains below were found in one sample sequenced in a study of T cell repertoires in cytomegalovirus infection. TCRdb re-analysed the reads in MiXCR, keeping a single row per CDR3 protein. The profile shows about 680,000 distinct CDR3 sequences, more than 20% of them singletons. The sequencing input was CD8+ T cells from PBMCs. The source of these receptors is a human donor in good health (CMV status not recorded). Some clones in this sample may be carry-over from other donors' samples.

The chain combines TRBV19 with TRBJ2-1; possible D gene TRBD2, 6 bases. Trimming left V 1 base short and J 5 bases short, with 6 bases between. Germline V lookup: CDR1 LNHDA, CDR2 SQIVND (reference sequence). The CDR3 spans 13 residues. CDR3 in amino acids: CASSIGGDNEQFF. Written as DNA, the CDR3 is TGTGCCAGTAGTATAGGGGGGGACAATGAGCAGTTCTTC.

This clonotype was seen many times. This rearrangement joins TRBV7-6 to TRBJ2-2; 7 nucleotides line up with TRBD2. This CDR3 spans 16 amino acids. Germline-derived CDR1 and CDR2 are SGHVS and FNYEAQ. Trimming cost V 1 base and J 5 bases; bases outside gene matches: 7. Here the CDR3 DNA reads TGTGCCAGCAGCTTAGGGGCTAGCGGAACTACCGGGGAGCTGTTTTTT. It specifies CASSLGASGTTGELFF.

This clonotype came up many times. The rearrangement uses TRBV10-3 and TRBJ2-5; D is perhaps TRBD2 (7 bases). The germline gives CDR1 ENHRY, CDR2 SYGVKD. The V end was cut by 11 bases, the J end by 3 bases, with 13 bases between. This CDR3 has 12 amino acids. The CDR3 coding sequence is TGTGCCGTGAAGGGGGGGAAAGAGACCCAGTACTTC. This sequence encodes CAVKGGKETQYF.

Notes on this clonotype: This may be a read error, as it is one base from a much larger clone. The chain couples TRBV5-5 to TRBJ2-3; 7 bases match TRBD2. The V gene's germline CDR1 is SGHKS and CDR2 YYEKEE (reference sequence). The length of the CDR3 is 17 residues. The CDR3 nucleotides read TGTGCCAACAGCTTGGATTTGCGGGGGAGACCCACAGATACGCAGTATTTT. This gives the protein CANSLDLRGRPTDTQYF.

This clonotype showed up just a few times. J is TRBJ2-7 and V is TRBV6-6; a weak D match, TRBD2 (6 bases). Trimming stripped 5 bases from V and 3 bases from J, with 26 bases between. This CDR3 comprises 18 residues. Germline CDR1 reads MNHNY; CDR2 reads SVGAGI (reference sequence). The CDR3 region has the DNA TGTGCCAGCAGTCCCTCCGGGGGTTTGAGGGTGGGTGACTACGAGCAGTACTTC. Encoded protein: CASSPSGGLRVGDYEQYF.

The table lists this clonotype with many counts. This sequence joins TRBV29-1 and TRBJ2-3; D gene unclear. V shed 8 bases and J shed 5 bases, with 8 bases lying between them. Germline-derived CDR1 and CDR2 are SQVTM and ANQGSEA. The CDR3 sequence is 10 residues long. Here the CDR3 DNA reads TGCAGCCTTATTGGAGATACGCAGTATTTT. Its translation: CSLIGDTQYF.

The CDR3 region is CASTGGGGNTGELFF. Here the CDR3 DNA reads TGTGCCAGCACCGGCGGGGGGGGGAACACCGGGGAGCTGTTTTTT. The V gene is TRBV12-3 or TRBV12-4, the J gene TRBJ2-2; 9 positions match TRBD2. The length of the CDR3 is 15 residues. The V segment lost 7 bases and the J segment 1 base; nucleotides outside the gene matches: 4.

This chain connects TRBV7-9 to TRBJ2-7; TRBD1 is a possible D gene (6 bases). CDR1 is SEHNR and CDR2 is FQNEAQ in the germline V gene (reference sequence). This CDR3 has 16 amino acids. V was cut by 5 bases and J by 0 bases, with 17 bases left in between. The CDR3: CASSQQPRDNSYEQYF. DNA for the CDR3: TGTGCCAGCAGCCAACAACCCCGGGACAACTCCTACGAGCAGTACTTC.

The chain combines TRBV25-1 with TRBJ1-1, with D unclear. The CDR3 is 11 amino acids. Between the trimmed V and J ends, which lost 5 bases and 4 bases, there was a span of 5 bases. From germline, CDR1 is MGHDK and CDR2 SYGVNS. CDR3 nucleotide sequence: TGTGCCAGCAGTATGGGCACTGAAGCTTTCTTT. Translating gives CASSMGTEAFF.

This clonotype showed up just a few times. The V call is TRBV28, the J call TRBJ1-5, with D uncertain. The CDR3 has 14 amino acids. Germline lookup yields CDR1 MDHEN and CDR2 SYDVKM. The V end lost 2 bases, the J end lost 5 bases, and 10 bases lay between the germline ends. CDR3 sequence: CASSLPPGHQPQHF. Here the CDR3 DNA reads TGTGCCAGCAGTTTACCGCCAGGCCATCAGCCCCAGCATTTT.

This clonotype was observed a few times. The chain joins TRBV10-3 to TRBJ2-3; 14 bases are a match to TRBD2. The ends lost 0 bases at V and 2 bases at J; junction bases unmatched: 7. This CDR3 contains 19 residues. Germline-derived CDR1 and CDR2 are ENHRY and SYGVKD. The CDR3 DNA reads TGTGCCATCAGTGAGTCGCCTCCGGGACTAGCGGGGGACACAGATACGCAGTATTTT. Translation gives CAISESPPGLAGDTDTQYF.

This clonotype was seen a single time. The V gene is TRBV10-3, the J gene TRBJ2-1; 9 nucleotides align to TRBD2. V was clipped by 7 bases and J by 4 bases; unmatched bases: 2. This CDR3 has 13 amino acids. Germline CDR1 is ENHRY and CDR2 is SYGVKD. CDR3 nucleotides: TGTGCCATCAAAACTAGCGGGTACAATGAGCAGTTCTTC. Its protein is CAIKTSGYNEQFF.

The rearrangement joins TRBV7-8 to TRBJ2-1; D is unclear. The CDR3 totals 17 residues. With 2 bases removed from V and 0 bases from J, the gap between germline ends came to 14 bases. Germline lookup yields CDR1 SGHVS and CDR2 FQNEAQ. CDR3 coding DNA: TGTGCCAGCAGCTTAAGGATGCGGCTGAGCTCCTACAATGAGCAGTTCTTC. It specifies CASSLRMRLSSYNEQFF.

This clonotype was seen at least ten times. The chain carries TRBV7-8 and TRBJ2-2; D not resolved. Germline CDR1 is SGHVS and CDR2 is FQNEAQ. Between the trimmed V and J ends, which lost 1 base and 9 bases, there was a span of 9 bases. The CDR3 is made up of 13 amino acids. The CDR3 bases are TGTGCCAGCAGCTTAGATGGGCGGCGGGAGCTGTTTTTT. Its protein is CASSLDGRRELFF.

The chain couples TRBV6-1 to TRBJ2-6; 9 bases map to TRBD1. The V gene end was trimmed by 6 bases and the J gene end by 6 bases; junction bases not matched to a gene: 18. This CDR3 contains 19 residues. From germline, CDR1 is MNHNS and CDR2 SASEGT. CDR3 residues: CASSLVPGQGQLKANVLTF. Here the CDR3 DNA reads TGTGCCAGCAGCCTTGTACCGGGACAGGGCCAACTAAAGGCCAACGTCCTGACTTTC.

The chain joins TRBV6-5 to TRBJ2-5; D not certain. Looked up from germline, CDR1 is MNHEY and CDR2 is SVGAGI. Deletions cut 2 bases from V and 4 bases from J, with 8 bases between. This CDR3 is 13 amino acids long. The CDR3 nucleotides read TGTGCCAGCAGTTACAACGAGGCAGAGACCCAGTACTTC. It yields the protein CASSYNEAETQYF.

This clonotype was seen at least ten times. This chain connects TRBV7-8 to TRBJ1-2; 7 positions agree with TRBD1. The junction had 5 bases not matched to a gene; V was cut back by 1 base and J by 0 bases. Germline V gene lookup returns CDR1 SGHVS and CDR2 FQNEAQ. This CDR3 comprises 16 residues. The CDR3 nucleotides are TGTGCCAGCAGCTTAGAATGGGACAGAGCTAACTATGGCTACACCTTC. Translated: CASSLEWDRANYGYTF.

In its sample, this clonotype was seen a few times. The chain couples TRBV3-1 to TRBJ1-4, with unresolved D. Germline V CDR1 and CDR2: LGHDT, YNNKEL (reference sequence). CDR3 size: 15 residues. With 4 bases removed from V and 5 bases from J, the gap between germline ends came to 14 bases. The CDR3 reads CASSPGSRRNEKLFF. The CDR3 DNA is TGTGCCAGCAGCCCCGGATCCAGGAGGAATGAAAAACTGTTTTTT.